The 25 T cell receptor beta chains listed next were all sequenced from one sample in a study of blood T cell repertoires in COVID-19. Some clones are missing from TCRdb's copy, which holds only in-frame ones; the method was immunoSEQ multiplex PCR. The table includes about 190,000 clones, approximately 84% detected once. The sample taken for sequencing was PBMCs or T cells enriched from blood (not recorded which). These TCRs come from a woman in her 30s who had recovered from COVID-19.

This clone was counted only a few times. This CDR3 is also generated by other DNA sequences in the sample. This chain connects TRBV5-6 to TRBJ2-7, with 9 bases lining up with TRBD1. Germline V gene lookup returns CDR1 SGHDT and CDR2 YYEEEE. V was pared by 4 bases and J by 6 bases, with 5 bases of the junction left unmatched. The length of the CDR3 is 13 residues. Here the CDR3 DNA reads TGTGCCAGCAGCAGCCGGGACAGGGCCGAGCAGTACGTC. This gives the protein CASSSRDRAEQYV.

The chain links TRBV5-1 to TRBJ1-6; 8 bases agree with TRBD1. J was trimmed by 10 bases and V by 4 bases; bases with no gene match: 16. In germline, CDR1 is SGHRS, CDR2 YFSETQ. The CDR3 extends over 17 amino acids. CDR3 region: CASSRLDVTGDGSPLHF. Here the CDR3 DNA reads TGCGCCAGCAGCCGACTCGATGTGACAGGGGATGGGTCACCCCTCCACTTT.

V is TRBV3-1 (or the pseudogene TRBV3-2) and J is TRBJ1-1, with D unresolved. The CDR3 runs to 14 residues. Trimming left V 4 bases short and J 5 bases short, with 14 bases between. Germline V gives CDR1 LGHDT, CDR2 YNNKEL (reference sequence). This CDR3 reads CASSPGGVITEAFF. Written as DNA, the CDR3 is TGTGCCAGCAGCCCAGGCGGGGTTATTACTGAAGCTTTCTTT.

This clone was found once. This CDR3 is CASSEELLNTEAFF. As DNA, the CDR3 is TGTGCCAGCAGTGAGGAGTTATTGAACACTGAAGCTTTCTTT. This sequence joins TRBV2 and TRBJ1-1; D not certain. Germline V gene lookup returns CDR1 SNHLY and CDR2 FYNNEI. V lost 3 bases and J 0 bases, leaving 8 bases between the germline ends. CDR3 length: 14 residues.

This rearrangement joins TRBV6-5 to TRBJ2-3; D gene unclear. V lost 6 bases and J 6 bases, leaving 10 bases between the germline ends. The CDR3 has 12 residues. From germline, CDR1 is MNHEY and CDR2 SVGAGI. The CDR3 nucleotides read TGTGCCAGCAGCCTACCCGGGGATACGCAGTATTTT. Its protein is CASSLPGDTQYF.

In its sample, this clone was seen once. The CDR3 coding sequence is TGTGCCAGTAGTTTCGGGACTACAAGGTCCTACACCTTC. Protein: CASSFGTTRSYTF. The V gene is TRBV19, the J gene TRBJ1-2; possible D gene TRBD1, 5 bases. Trimming removed 5 bases from V and 10 bases from J, with 17 bases in between. This CDR3 contains 13 residues. CDR1 is LNHDA, CDR2 SQIVND, per germline (reference sequence).

J is TRBJ2-3 and V is TRBV11-3; perhaps TRBD2 as D (5 bases). Trimming took 5 bases from V and 2 from J, leaving 11 bases between them. The CDR3 covers 14 residues. Germline CDR1 is SGHNT and CDR2 is YENEEA. CDR3 in DNA: TGTGCCAGCAGCCCCGGGATTAACACAGATACGCAGTATTTT. As protein: CASSPGINTDTQYF.

The chain joins TRBV24-1 to TRBJ1-2; a possible D gene is TRBD1 (6 bases). This CDR3 is built from 14 residues. Trimming removed 4 bases at V and 2 bases at J, with 10 bases between. CDR1 and CDR2 from the germline V gene are KGHDR and SFDVKD. CDR3 amino acids: CATSDDRSNYGYTF. The CDR3 DNA reads as TGTGCCACCAGTGACGACAGGTCCAACTATGGCTACACCTTC.

In its sample, this clone ranks as medium-sized (0.01 to 0.1%). The chain has TRBV4-1 and TRBJ2-2; the match to TRBD2 covers 10 bases. Losses at the gene ends were 1 base for V and 1 base for J; bases not matched to a gene: 6. The CDR3 covers 18 residues. Germline loops: CDR1 MGHRA, CDR2 YSYEKL. The DNA of the CDR3 is TGCGCCAGCAGCCAAGCCCTGGAGCGGGGGGGGAACACCGGGGAGCTGTTTTTT. Amino acid sequence: CASSQALERGGNTGELFF.

This chain links TRBV5-1 with TRBJ1-1; D gene unclear. The ends were cut back, 0 bases at V and 1 base at J, with 7 bases in the middle. CDR1 and CDR2 (germline): SGHRS, YFSETQ. The length of the CDR3 is 14 residues. DNA for the CDR3: TGCGCCAGCAGCTTGGCATTCGGGAACACTGAAGCTTTCTTT. Amino acids: CASSLAFGNTEAFF.

The V call is TRBV18, the J call TRBJ2-6; 8 bases agree with TRBD1. Germline V gives CDR1 KGHSH, CDR2 LQKENI. The CDR3 covers 14 residues. The V gene end was trimmed by 3 bases and the J gene end by 10 bases; junction bases not matched to a gene: 5. CDR3 protein: CASSPGQEENVLTF. CDR3 DNA: TGTGCCAGCTCACCGGGACAGGAAGAAAACGTCCTGACTTTC.

The CDR3 coding sequence is TGTGCCACCAGTCAGGGAGGCACCGGGGAGCTGTTTTTT. Its protein product is CATSQGGTGELFF. The chain links TRBV24-1 to TRBJ2-2, with a weak D call TRBD2 (6 bases). Trimming pared 6 bases from V and 4 bases from J, leaving 8 bases between. This CDR3 comprises 13 residues. CDR1 KGHDR and CDR2 SFDVKD come from the germline V gene.

The V gene is TRBV5-6, the J gene TRBJ2-1; 10 positions agree with TRBD2. This CDR3 contains 15 residues. V shed 1 base and J 5 bases; nucleotides not matched to a gene: 3. Germline V gene data show CDR1 as SGHDT and CDR2 as YYEEEE. The chain's CDR3 is CASSLQGLADNEQFF. The DNA for the CDR3 is TGTGCCAGCAGCTTGCAAGGACTAGCGGACAATGAGCAGTTCTTC.

This clone was observed a handful of times. This rearrangement joins TRBV2 to TRBJ2-5, with 10 bases that match TRBD1. Germline values: CDR1 SNHLY, CDR2 FYNNEI. The trim removed 5 bases at V and 9 bases at J, leaving 9 bases unmatched. This CDR3 has 14 amino acids. CDR3 protein: CASSYGQGTGAQYF. CDR3 sequence (DNA): TGTGCCAGCAGTTATGGACAGGGGACAGGGGCCCAGTACTTC. Combining the CDR3 with reference TRBV2 and TRBJ2-5 gives the whole variable domain EPEVTQTPSHQVTQMGQEVILRCVPISNHLYFYWYRQILGQKVEFLVSFYNNEISEKSEIFDDQFSVERPDGSNFTLKIRSTKLEDSAMYFCASSYGQGTGAQYFGPGTRLLVL.

The gene calls are TRBV27 and TRBJ1-6; TRBD1 matches 11 bases. The length of the CDR3 is 15 residues. The germline V gene has CDR1 MNHEY and CDR2 SMNVEV (reference sequence). The V segment lost 5 bases and the J segment 7 bases; nucleotides outside the gene matches: 4. Written as DNA, the CDR3 is TGTGCCAGCAGTGATTGGGACAGGGGGAATTCACCCCTCCACTTT. Amino acids: CASSDWDRGNSPLHF.

The chain employs TRBV7-2 and TRBJ2-1; 11 bases match TRBD2. Germline V gene data show CDR1 as SGHTA and CDR2 as FQGNSA. The trim removed 4 bases at V and 5 bases at J, leaving 7 bases unmatched. This CDR3 has 16 amino acids. The CDR3 region has the DNA TGTGCCAGCAGCTCAACGGTAGCGGGAGGGGACAATGAGCAGTTCTTC. It is translated as CASSSTVAGGDNEQFF. The complete variable domain, with remaining parts taken from reference TRBV7-2 and TRBJ2-1, reads GAGVSQSPSNKVTEKGKDVELRCDPISGHTALYWYRQSLGQGLEFLIYFQGNSAPDKSGLPSDRFSAERTGGSVSTLTIQRTQQEDSAVYLCASSSTVAGGDNEQFFGPGTRLTVL.

The chain couples TRBV27 to TRBJ1-2; possibly TRBD1 for D (5 bases). The V end was cut by 2 bases, the J end by 5 bases, with 9 bases between. Germline CDR1 reads MNHEY; CDR2 reads SMNVEV (reference sequence). This CDR3 region has 13 residues. In DNA, the CDR3 is TGTGCCAGCAGTTTAGGGGGGGGTTATGGCTACACCTTC. This translates into CASSLGGGYGYTF.

The chain combines TRBV7-9 with TRBJ1-1; D is unresolved. Per the germline V gene, CDR1 is SEHNR and CDR2 is FQNEAQ (reference sequence). The ends were cut back, 1 base at V and 4 bases at J, with 4 bases in the middle. This CDR3 contains 12 residues. The CDR3 here is CASSLGSTEAFF. CDR3 sequence (DNA): TGTGCCAGCAGCTTAGGTAGCACTGAAGCTTTCTTT.

The genes are TRBV18 and TRBJ2-5; perhaps TRBD2 as D (6 bases). CDR3 length equals 15 residues. In germline, CDR1 is KGHSH, CDR2 LQKENI. Trimming removed 3 bases at V and 2 bases at J, with 13 bases between. The CDR3 reads CASSPVGGAQETQYF. Here the CDR3 DNA reads TGTGCCAGCTCACCGGTGGGCGGGGCACAAGAGACCCAGTACTTC.

The V call is TRBV18, the J call TRBJ2-3; perhaps TRBD1 as D (6 bases). This CDR3 contains 14 residues. CDR1 and CDR2 from the germline V gene are KGHSH and LQKENI. V was clipped by 3 bases and J by 4 bases, with 11 bases between them. CDR3 nucleotide sequence: TGTGCCAGCTCACCGCGGACAGCCCCAGATACGCAGTATTTT. It specifies CASSPRTAPDTQYF.

V and J are TRBV7-9 and TRBJ1-2; 8 bases align to TRBD1. With 3 bases clipped from V and 2 bases from J, the junction kept 14 bases outside the gene matches. CDR3 size: 18 residues. CDR1 and CDR2 from the germline V gene are SEHNR and FQNEAQ (reference sequence). CDR3 loop: CASSFSSRTGYYNYGYTF. CDR3 DNA sequence: TGTGCCAGCAGCTTTTCGAGCCGGACAGGGTACTACAACTATGGCTACACCTTC. Full variable domain (remainder filled in from reference TRBV7-9 and TRBJ1-2): DTGVSQNPRHKITKRGQNVTFRCDPISEHNRLYWYRQTLGQGPEFLTYFQNEAQLEKSRLLSDRFSAERPKGSFSTLEIQRTEQGDSAMYLCASSFSSRTGYYNYGYTFGSGTRLTVV.

The chain combines TRBV11-2 with TRBJ1-2; D gene uncertain. The V gene's germline CDR1 is SGHAT and CDR2 FQNNGV. V lost 1 base and J 8 bases, leaving 14 bases between the germline ends. The CDR3 extends over 14 amino acids. CDR3 sequence (DNA): TGTGCCAGCAGCTTAGGGAGGATCCAACAGGGCTACACCTTC. It specifies CASSLGRIQQGYTF.

The chain joins TRBV16 to TRBJ2-7; D is perhaps TRBD1 (5 bases). The CDR3 loop spans 12 amino acids. In germline, CDR1 is KGHSY, CDR2 FQNENV. V lost 0 bases and J 5 bases, leaving 5 bases between the germline ends. CDR3: CASSQSGDEQYF. The DNA for the CDR3 is TGTGCCAGCAGCCAATCAGGGGACGAGCAGTACTTC.

The rearrangement joins TRBV5-5 to TRBJ2-7; 7 bases are shared with TRBD2. V lost 4 bases and J lost 1; bases outside the gene matches: 14. Germline V gene lookup returns CDR1 SGHKS and CDR2 YYEKEE (reference sequence). The CDR3 contains 17 residues. The CDR3 nucleotides are TGTGCCAGCAGCCGCGAGGTAGGCGGGAGTATATCCTACGAGCAGTACTTC. Protein product: CASSREVGGSISYEQYF.

This chain connects TRBV19 to TRBJ2-1, with D possibly being TRBD2 (6 bases). The CDR3 is 15 residues long. The V gene's germline CDR1 is LNHDA and CDR2 SQIVND (reference sequence). V lost 0 bases and J 9 bases, leaving 15 bases between the germline ends. The CDR3 spells CASSIEGTGVREQFF. The CDR3 coding sequence is TGTGCCAGTAGTATAGAAGGGACGGGAGTCCGTGAGCAGTTCTTC.